A single sample gave rise to the 12 T cell receptor beta chains below, sequenced in a study of blood T cell repertoires in COVID-19. Profiled with immunoSEQ multiplex PCR; TCRdb holds only in-frame clones, not every one. This sample carries 380,000 or so clones, roughly nine tenths of them seen once, and the ten largest clones take 1% to 1.5%. Sequencing input: peripheral blood. The receptors derive from a man aged 35 to 55 with acute or convalescent COVID-19.

The chain combines TRBV13 with TRBJ1-4; D call uncertain. CDR1 is PRHDT and CDR2 is FYEKMQ in the germline V gene (reference sequence). The CDR3 sequence is 13 residues long. The V end lost 0 bases, the J end lost 8 bases, and 7 bases lay between the germline ends. The CDR3 region is CASSLGQEEKLFF. CDR3 nucleotides: TGTGCCAGCAGCTTAGGTCAGGAAGAAAAACTGTTTTTT. The full variable domain, in which reference TRBV13 and TRBJ1-4 provide the parts outside the CDR3, is AAGVIQSPRHLIKEKRETATLKCYPIPRHDTVYWYQQGPGQDPQFLISFYEKMQSDKGSIPDRFSAQQFSDYHSELNMSSLELGDSALYFCASSLGQEEKLFFGSGTQLSVL.

The rearrangement links TRBV7-2 to TRBJ2-7; weak D call: TRBD1 (7 bases). The V gene's germline CDR1 is SGHTA and CDR2 FQGNSA. V lost 7 bases, J lost 2 bases, and 18 bases lay in between. The CDR3 is 15 residues long. CDR3 region: CASKEGASRTYEQYF. The CDR3 nucleotides are TGTGCCAGCAAGGAGGGGGCCTCTAGGACCTACGAGCAGTACTTC.

The rearrangement joins TRBV5-1 to TRBJ1-1, with 9 bases that match TRBD1. Germline CDR1 SGHRS, CDR2 YFSETQ. With V trimmed by 3 bases and J by 2 bases, 11 bases remained unmatched. There are 17 residues in the CDR3. The CDR3 DNA reads as TGCGCCAGCAGCTCAACCGGGACAGGGTTTCTTAACACTGAAGCTTTCTTT. This sequence encodes CASSSTGTGFLNTEAFF.

The chain is built from TRBV11-2 and TRBJ2-5, with D hard to call. There are 15 residues in the CDR3. Deletions cut 3 bases from V and 3 bases from J, with 14 bases between. The germline CDR1 and CDR2 sequences are SGHAT and FQNNGV. CDR3 bases: TGTGCCAGCAGCTTTAGAGGAAACCGAAAAGAGACCCAGTACTTC. Amino acids: CASSFRGNRKETQYF.

The gene calls are TRBV10-3 and TRBJ2-2, with 8 positions matching TRBD2. Germline CDR1 ENHRY, CDR2 SYGVKD. Trimming at V came to 4 bases and at J to 3 bases, leaving 4 bases not matched to a gene. The CDR3 consists of 15 residues. In nucleotides, the CDR3 is TGTGCCATCAGTGCGCGGGGGGCAGACACCGGGGAGCTGTTTTTT. Its translation: CAISARGADTGELFF.

Regarding this clone: The sample carries other DNA sequences with the same CDR3. The gene calls are TRBV19 and TRBJ2-7; TRBD1 matches 8 bases. V shed 9 bases, J shed 4 bases, and the junction held 11 bases outside the gene matches. Germline V lookup: CDR1 LNHDA, CDR2 SQIVND (reference sequence). The CDR3 has 14 amino acids. CDR3 nucleotides: TGTGCCAGCAGCATAGGGACAGGTGATTACGAGCAGTACTTC. Its protein product is CASSIGTGDYEQYF.

This chain uses TRBV18 with TRBJ1-6, with a weak D call TRBD1 (5 bases). The CDR3 length is 16 residues. Germline CDR1 KGHSH, CDR2 LQKENI. Trimming cost V 2 bases and J 5 bases, with 13 bases left between them. The CDR3 loop reads CASSPGWGLNNSPLHF. In nucleotides, the CDR3 is TGTGCCAGCTCACCAGGGTGGGGACTCAATAATTCACCCCTCCACTTT.

The chain recombines TRBV27 with TRBJ2-5; TRBD2 agrees at 13 bases. V trimming: 6 bases; J trimming: 5 bases; junction bases outside the gene matches: 6. The CDR3 has 15 amino acids. Germline V gene lookup returns CDR1 MNHEY and CDR2 SMNVEV (reference sequence). The CDR3 region is CASRGLAGSAETQYF. The CDR3 DNA reads TGTGCCAGCAGGGGACTAGCGGGATCAGCGGAGACCCAGTACTTC.

This chain uses TRBV30 with TRBJ1-1; possibly TRBD1 for D (5 bases). The CDR3 length is 12 residues. Trimming removed 6 bases at V and 3 bases at J, with 11 bases between. Germline loops: CDR1 GTSNPN, CDR2 SVGIG (reference sequence). The chain's CDR3 is CACTGGDTEAFF. For the CDR3, the DNA is TGTGCCTGTACAGGAGGGGACACTGAAGCTTTCTTT.

The rearrangement joins TRBV27 to TRBJ1-1, with D unresolved. Looked up from germline, CDR1 is MNHEY and CDR2 is SMNVEV (reference sequence). Between the trimmed V and J ends, which lost 8 bases and 7 bases, there was a span of 11 bases. The CDR3 totals 11 residues. As DNA, the CDR3 is TGTGCCAGCGCCTGGGGAGGTGAAGCTTTCTTT. Protein product: CASAWGGEAFF.

In DNA form, the CDR3 reads TGTGCCAGCAGCTTATTTATAGAAAACTATGGCTACACCTTC. Protein: CASSLFIENYGYTF. The chain uses TRBV7-9 and TRBJ1-2, with D unclear. There are 14 residues in the CDR3. CDR1 is SEHNR, CDR2 FQNEAQ, per germline (reference sequence). The V end was cut by 2 bases, the J end by 2 bases, with 9 bases between.

The genes are TRBV19 and TRBJ2-1; 9 bases agree with TRBD2. Germline V gene sequence: CDR1 LNHDA, CDR2 SQIVND (reference sequence). The CDR3 length is 12 residues. Losses at the gene ends were 8 bases for V and 5 bases for J; bases not matched to a gene: 1. The chain's CDR3 is CASAGGDNEQFF. The CDR3 DNA sequence: TGTGCCAGTGCGGGGGGGGACAATGAGCAGTTCTTC.